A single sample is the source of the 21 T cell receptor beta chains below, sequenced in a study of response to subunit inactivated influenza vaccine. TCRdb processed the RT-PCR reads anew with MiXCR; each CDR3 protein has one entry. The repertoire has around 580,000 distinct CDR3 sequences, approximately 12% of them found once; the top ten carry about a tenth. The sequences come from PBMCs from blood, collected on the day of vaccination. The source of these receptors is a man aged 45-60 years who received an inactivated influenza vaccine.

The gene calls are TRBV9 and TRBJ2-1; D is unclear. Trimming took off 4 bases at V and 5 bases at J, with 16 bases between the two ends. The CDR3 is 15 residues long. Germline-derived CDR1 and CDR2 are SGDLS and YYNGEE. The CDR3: CASSPRHKTDNEQFF. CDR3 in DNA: TGTGCCAGCAGCCCGAGGCACAAAACCGACAATGAGCAGTTCTTC.

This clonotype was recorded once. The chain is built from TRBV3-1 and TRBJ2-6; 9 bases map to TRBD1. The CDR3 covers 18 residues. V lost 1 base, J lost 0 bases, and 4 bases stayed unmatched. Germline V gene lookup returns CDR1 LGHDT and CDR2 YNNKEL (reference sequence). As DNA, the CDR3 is TGTGCCAGCAGCCAAGGTTGGACAGGGGACTCTGGGGCCAACGTCCTGACTTTC. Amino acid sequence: CASSQGWTGDSGANVLTF.

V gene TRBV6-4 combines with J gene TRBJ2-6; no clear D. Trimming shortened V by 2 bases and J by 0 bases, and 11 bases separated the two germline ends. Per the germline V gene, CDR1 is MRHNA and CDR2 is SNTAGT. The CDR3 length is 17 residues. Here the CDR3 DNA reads TGTGCCAGCAGTGACGGTCCCTTCGCCTCTGGGGCCAACGTCCTGACTTTC. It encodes CASSDGPFASGANVLTF.

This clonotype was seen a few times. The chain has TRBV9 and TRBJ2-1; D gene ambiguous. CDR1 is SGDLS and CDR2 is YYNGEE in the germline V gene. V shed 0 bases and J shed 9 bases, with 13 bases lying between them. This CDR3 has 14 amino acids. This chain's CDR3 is CASSVDRMDTEQFF. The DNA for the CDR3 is TGTGCCAGCAGCGTAGACCGGATGGATACTGAGCAGTTCTTC.

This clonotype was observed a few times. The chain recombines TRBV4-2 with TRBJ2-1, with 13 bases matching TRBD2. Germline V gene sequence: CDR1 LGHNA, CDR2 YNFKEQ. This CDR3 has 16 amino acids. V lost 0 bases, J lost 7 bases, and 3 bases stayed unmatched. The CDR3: CASSQELAGGSNEQFF. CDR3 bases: TGTGCCAGCAGCCAAGAACTAGCGGGAGGGAGTAATGAGCAGTTCTTC.

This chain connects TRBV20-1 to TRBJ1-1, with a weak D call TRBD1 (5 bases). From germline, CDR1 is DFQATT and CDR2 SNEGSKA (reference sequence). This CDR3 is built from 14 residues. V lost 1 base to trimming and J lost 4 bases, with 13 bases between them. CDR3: CSARGRGVSTEAFF. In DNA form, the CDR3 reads TGCAGTGCTAGAGGTAGGGGAGTGAGCACTGAAGCTTTCTTT.

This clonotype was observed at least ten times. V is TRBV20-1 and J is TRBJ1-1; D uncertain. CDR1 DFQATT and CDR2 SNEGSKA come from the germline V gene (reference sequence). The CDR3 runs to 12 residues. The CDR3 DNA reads TGCCGGGTCGGTACCTCGAACACTGAAGCTTTCTTT. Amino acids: CRVGTSNTEAFF.

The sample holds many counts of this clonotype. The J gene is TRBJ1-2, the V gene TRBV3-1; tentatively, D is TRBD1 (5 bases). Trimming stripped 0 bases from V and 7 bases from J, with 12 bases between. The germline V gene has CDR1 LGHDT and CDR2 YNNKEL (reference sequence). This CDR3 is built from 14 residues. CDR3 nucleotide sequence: TGTGCCAGCAGCCAAGATGGAAGGGGAGCTGGCTACACCTTC. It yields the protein CASSQDGRGAGYTF.

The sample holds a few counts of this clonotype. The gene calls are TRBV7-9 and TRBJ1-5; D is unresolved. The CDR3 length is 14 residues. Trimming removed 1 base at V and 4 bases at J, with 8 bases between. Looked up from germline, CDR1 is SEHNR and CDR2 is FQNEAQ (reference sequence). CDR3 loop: CASSLGLGNQPQHF. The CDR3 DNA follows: TGTGCCAGCAGCTTAGGTCTAGGGAATCAGCCCCAGCATTTT.

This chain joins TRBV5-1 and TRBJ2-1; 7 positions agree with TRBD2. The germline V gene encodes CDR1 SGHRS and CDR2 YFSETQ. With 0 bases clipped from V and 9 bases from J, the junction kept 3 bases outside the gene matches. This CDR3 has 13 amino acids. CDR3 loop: CASSLAWEGEQFF. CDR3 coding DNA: TGCGCCAGCAGCTTGGCCTGGGAGGGTGAGCAGTTCTTC.

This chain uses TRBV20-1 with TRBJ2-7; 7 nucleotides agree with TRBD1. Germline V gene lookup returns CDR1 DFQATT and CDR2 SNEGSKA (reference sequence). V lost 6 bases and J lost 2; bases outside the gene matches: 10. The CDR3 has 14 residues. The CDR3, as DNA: TGCAGTGCCGAATCGGACAGGAGTACCTACGAGCAGTACTTC. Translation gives CSAESDRSTYEQYF.

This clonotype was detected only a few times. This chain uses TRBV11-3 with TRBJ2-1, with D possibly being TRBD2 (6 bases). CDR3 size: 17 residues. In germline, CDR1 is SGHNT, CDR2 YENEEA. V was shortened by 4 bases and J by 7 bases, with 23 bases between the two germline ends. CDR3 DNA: TGTGCCAGCAGCTCCGCCGGTGCATCCCCAGGGAGGAATGAGCAGTTCTTC. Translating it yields CASSSAGASPGRNEQFF.

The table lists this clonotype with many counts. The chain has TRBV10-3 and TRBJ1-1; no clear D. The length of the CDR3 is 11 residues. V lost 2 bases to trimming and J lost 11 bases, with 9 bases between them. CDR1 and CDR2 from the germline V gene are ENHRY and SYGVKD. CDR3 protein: CAISEEVLAFF. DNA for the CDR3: TGTGCCATCAGTGAGGAAGTTCTGGCTTTCTTT.

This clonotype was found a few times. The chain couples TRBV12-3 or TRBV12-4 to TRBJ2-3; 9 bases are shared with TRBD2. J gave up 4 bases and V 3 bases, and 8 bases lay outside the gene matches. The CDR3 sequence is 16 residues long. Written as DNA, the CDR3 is TGTGCCAGCAGTTTTTCTGTAGCGGGGGTAGCAGATACGCAGTATTTT. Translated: CASSFSVAGVADTQYF.

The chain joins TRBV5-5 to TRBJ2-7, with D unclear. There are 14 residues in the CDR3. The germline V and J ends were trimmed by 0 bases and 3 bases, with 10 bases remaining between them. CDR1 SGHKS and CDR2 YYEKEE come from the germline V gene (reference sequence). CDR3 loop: CASSLVVSVYEQYF. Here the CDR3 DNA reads TGTGCCAGCAGCTTGGTTGTCAGTGTCTACGAGCAGTACTTC.

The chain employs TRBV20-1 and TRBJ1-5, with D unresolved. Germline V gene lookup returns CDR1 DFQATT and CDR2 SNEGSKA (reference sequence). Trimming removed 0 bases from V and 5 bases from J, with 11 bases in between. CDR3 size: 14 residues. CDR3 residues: CSARDPSRDQPQHF. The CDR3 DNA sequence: TGCAGTGCTAGAGATCCGTCTCGGGATCAGCCCCAGCATTTT.

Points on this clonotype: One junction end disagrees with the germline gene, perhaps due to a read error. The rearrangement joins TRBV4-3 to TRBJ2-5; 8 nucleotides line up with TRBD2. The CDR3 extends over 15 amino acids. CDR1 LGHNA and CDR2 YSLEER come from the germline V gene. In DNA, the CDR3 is TGCGCCAGCAGCCAGACCAGGACTAGCAGTGAGACCCAGAACTTC. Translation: CASSQTRTSSETQNF.

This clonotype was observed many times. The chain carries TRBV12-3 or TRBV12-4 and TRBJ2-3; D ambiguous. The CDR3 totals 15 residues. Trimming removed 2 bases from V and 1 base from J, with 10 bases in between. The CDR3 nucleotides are TGTGCCAGCAGTTTACTTGGAGTCGGCACAGATACGCAGTATTTT. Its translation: CASSLLGVGTDTQYF.

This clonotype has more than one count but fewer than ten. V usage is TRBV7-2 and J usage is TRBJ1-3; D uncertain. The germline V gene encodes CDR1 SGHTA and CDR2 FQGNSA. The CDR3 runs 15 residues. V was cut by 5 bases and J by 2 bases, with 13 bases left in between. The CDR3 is CASSQTLRPGNTIYF. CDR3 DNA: TGTGCCAGCAGCCAGACCCTCAGGCCTGGAAACACCATATATTTT.

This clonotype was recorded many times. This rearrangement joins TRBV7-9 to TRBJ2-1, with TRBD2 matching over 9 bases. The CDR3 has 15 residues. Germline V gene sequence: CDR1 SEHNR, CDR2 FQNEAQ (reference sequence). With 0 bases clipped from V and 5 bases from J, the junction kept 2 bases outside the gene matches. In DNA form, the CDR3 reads TGTGCCAGCAGCTTAGCCAGCGGGGGGCACAATGAGCAGTTCTTC. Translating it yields CASSLASGGHNEQFF.

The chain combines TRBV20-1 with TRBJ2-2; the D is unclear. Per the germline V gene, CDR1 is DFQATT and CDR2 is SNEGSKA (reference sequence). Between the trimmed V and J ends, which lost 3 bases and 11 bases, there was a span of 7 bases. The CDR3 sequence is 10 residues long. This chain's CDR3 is CSASGGELFF. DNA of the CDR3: TGCAGTGCTAGTGGCGGAGAGCTGTTTTTT.